Listed here are 4 T cell receptor beta chains from one sample, sequenced in a study of identical twins. MiXCR, applied by TCRdb to the 5' RACE reads, yields one record per CDR3 protein. In the table there are around 160,000 distinct CDR3 sequences, roughly 3.5% of which are singletons. Sequenced input: memory T cells sorted from blood. The receptors derive from a man aged 18 to 30 in good health.

This clonotype was observed many times. CDR3 nucleotides: TGTGCCAGCAGTGAAGGGTTCGGGGCTAGTTGGGTACAAGAGCAGTTCTTC. It encodes CASSEGFGASWVQEQFF. This chain uses TRBV2 with TRBJ2-1; possibly TRBD1 or TRBD2 for D (5 bases each). The V end lost 1 base, the J end lost 10 bases, and 23 bases lay between the germline ends. This CDR3 is built from 17 residues. CDR1 is SNHLY, CDR2 FYNNEI, per germline.

This clonotype was observed at least ten times. This rearrangement joins TRBV6-1 to TRBJ2-4; 8 bases agree with TRBD2. V shed 11 bases and J 1 base; nucleotides not matched to a gene: 4. CDR1 is MNHNS, CDR2 SASEGT, per germline. The CDR3 is 13 amino acids. The CDR3 here is CASGGDAKNIQYF. The CDR3 nucleotides read TGTGCCTCGGGGGGGGATGCCAAAAACATTCAGTACTTC.

This clonotype occurred many times. CDR3 sequence: CASSLGDGGTQYF. CDR3 bases: TGTGCCAGCAGCTTAGGGGATGGTGGGACCCAGTACTTC. The rearrangement links TRBV7-6 to TRBJ2-5, with D uncertain. Trimming removed 1 base at V and 7 bases at J, with 10 bases between. The CDR3 totals 13 residues. Germline V lookup: CDR1 SGHVS, CDR2 FNYEAQ.

This clonotype has at least ten counts. The chain couples TRBV29-1 to TRBJ2-7, with no clear D. Deletions cut 4 bases from V and 3 bases from J, with 7 bases between. Germline CDR1 reads SQVTM; CDR2 reads ANQGSEA. The CDR3 is 11 amino acids. In DNA form, the CDR3 reads TGCAGCGTTGTTCGAGACTACGAGCAGTACTTC. It codes for CSVVRDYEQYF.